This TCR beta chain came from a study of T cells in localized non-small cell lung cancer. Regarding the study as a whole: Clonality of T cells reached its maximum in uninvolved adjacent lung, surpassing tumor.

The germline CDR1 and CDR2 sequences are MDHEN and SYDVKM. V lost 5 bases, J lost 1 base, and 17 bases lay in between. This CDR3 has 16 residues. Only in-frame clones appear in the TCRdb table, and some are missing; sequencing was by immunoSEQ multiplex PCR. The repertoire holds tens of thousands of clones, with more than 75% as singletons. The table lists this clone with a count of one. Its antigen is currently unknown. The receptor was derived from a female donor of 60 years or more with stage III squamous cell lung carcinoma. The gene calls are TRBV28 and TRBJ1-1; no clear D. Specimen: peripheral blood, collected before any cancer treatment. CDR3: CASSRPPGLRNTEAFF. In DNA, the CDR3 is TGTGCCAGCAGTCGACCCCCTGGACTGAGGAACACTGAAGCTTTCTTT. Drawing the rest from reference TRBV28 and TRBJ1-1, the complete variable domain is DVKVTQSSRYLVKRTGEKVFLECVQDMDHENMFWYRQDPGLGLRLIYFSYDVKMKEKGDIPEGYSVSREKKERFSLILESASTNQTSMYLCASSRPPGLRNTEAFFGQGTRLTVV.